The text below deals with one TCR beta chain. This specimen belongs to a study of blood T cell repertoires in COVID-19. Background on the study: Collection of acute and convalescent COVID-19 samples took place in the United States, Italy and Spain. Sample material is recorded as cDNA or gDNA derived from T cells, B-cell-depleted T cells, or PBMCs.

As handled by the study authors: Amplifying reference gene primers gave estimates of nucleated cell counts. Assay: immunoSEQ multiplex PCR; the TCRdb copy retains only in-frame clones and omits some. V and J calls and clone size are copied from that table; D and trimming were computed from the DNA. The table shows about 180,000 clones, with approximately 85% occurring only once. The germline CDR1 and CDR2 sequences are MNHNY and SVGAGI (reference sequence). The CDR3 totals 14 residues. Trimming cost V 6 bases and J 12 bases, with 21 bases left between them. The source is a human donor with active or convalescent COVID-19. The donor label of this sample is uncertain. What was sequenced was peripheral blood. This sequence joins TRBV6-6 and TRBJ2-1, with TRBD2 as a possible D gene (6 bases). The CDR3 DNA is TGTGCCAGCAGCAATCCCGGGGACCGAGCGGGGCAGTTCTTC. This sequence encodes CASSNPGDRAGQFF.